Sequencing of this TCR beta chain was carried out in a study of T cell repertoires and HLA-DP antigens. Study summary: Alloreactive CD4+ T cells targeted HLA-DP on transduced HeLa. Findings and caveats of the study: Against one allele, clones undetected before culture averaged about 40%; against the other, roughly 51%. Antigen presentation used HeLa cells, with total CD4+ cells responding.

Concerning this clone itself: The antigen is unknown.

Untouched CD4+ T cells were isolated by negative selection, averaging around 98% purity. Method: immunoSEQ multiplex PCR; TCRdb's copy keeps in-frame clones and lacks some. Of around 90,000 clones listed, approximately 86% were seen once; the top ten hold about 1.7%. The TCR originated in a man between 45 and 60 years old in good health and CMV-seronegative. Sample: CD4+ T cells from PBMCs.

The DNA for the CDR3 is TGTGCCAGCAGACGCAGTGGGGAGGTGGAGACCCAGTACTTC. Translating gives CASRRSGEVETQYF. This chain uses TRBV14 with TRBJ2-5; tentative D call: TRBD2 (6 bases). Per the germline V gene, CDR1 is SGHDN and CDR2 is FVKESK. V dropped 6 bases and J dropped 5 bases, with 16 bases sitting between them. The CDR3 consists of 14 residues. Based on the CDR3 plus reference TRBV14 and TRBJ2-5, the full variable domain is EAGVTQFPSHSVIEKGQTVTLRCDPISGHDNLYWYRRVMGKEIKFLLHFVKESKQDESGMPNNRFLAERTGGTYSTLKVQPAELEDSGVYFCASRRSGEVETQYFGPGTRLLVL.